This T cell receptor beta chain originates from a study of response to subunit inactivated influenza vaccine. A single record per CDR3 protein comes from TCRdb applying MiXCR to the RT-PCR reads. The sample holds more than 700,000 distinct CDR3 sequences, over 20% seen once. Study-level results: Every seasonal influenza vaccination brings in few new T cells, the authors suggested.

CDR3 length equals 15 residues. Trimming cost V 5 bases and J 4 bases, with 15 bases left between them. CDR1 is SGHVS and CDR2 is FNYEAQ in the germline V gene. This clonotype was seen only a few times. Its cognate antigen is unknown. This receptor was identified in a man aged 45 to 65 who received an inactivated influenza vaccine. This material consisted of PBMCs from blood, taken roughly 5 days after vaccination. The chain combines TRBV7-6 with TRBJ2-1; no firm D call. CDR3 protein: CASSPSPSPYNEQFF. The CDR3 nucleotides read TGTGCCAGCAGCCCTTCTCCCAGCCCTTACAATGAGCAGTTCTTC.